These 24 T cell receptor beta chains originate from one sample sequenced in a study of shared clonotypes between healthy human individuals. Naive CD8 cells were CD45RO-negative, positively selected for CCR7, excluding terminally differentiated effector memory CD45RA+ cells. Repertoires were generated with immunoSEQ multiplex PCR, while TCRdb's copy carries only in-frame clones and drops some. The data hold roughly 2.1 million clones, with about 92% observed a single time. The specimen sequenced was naive CD8+ T cells from PBMCs. The receptors come from a man younger than 35 in good health. Some clones in this sample may be carry-over from other donors' samples.

This clone has a single count. The CDR3: CASSLGQFNQPQHF. The DNA for the CDR3 is TGTGCCAGCAGCTTAGGACAGTTCAATCAGCCCCAGCATTTT. This chain links TRBV7-8 with TRBJ1-5, with D perhaps TRBD1 (5 bases). From germline, CDR1 is SGHVS and CDR2 FQNEAQ. Trimming removed 1 base from V and 3 bases from J, with 7 bases in between. There are 14 residues in the CDR3.

This clone was seen just once. This chain links TRBV7-9 with TRBJ1-4, with D perhaps matching TRBD1 (5 bases). Germline values: CDR1 SEHNR, CDR2 FQNEAQ (reference sequence). The CDR3 is 13 residues long. Trimming shortened V by 10 bases and J by 6 bases, and 15 bases separated the two germline ends. DNA of the CDR3: TGTGCCACCCAGCCGGGGCTTGATGAAAAACTGTTTTTT. It yields the protein CATQPGLDEKLFF. The full variable domain, in which reference TRBV7-9 and TRBJ1-4 provide the parts outside the CDR3, is DTGVSQNPRHKITKRGQNVTFRCDPISEHNRLYWYRQTLGQGPEFLTYFQNEAQLEKSRLLSDRFSAERPKGSFSTLEIQRTEQGDSAMYLCATQPGLDEKLFFGSGTQLSVL.

The chain is built from TRBV7-3 and TRBJ2-2; the D call may be TRBD1 or TRBD2 (5 bases each). The CDR3 loop spans 19 amino acids. V lost 3 bases and J 6 bases, leaving 26 bases between the germline ends. Germline assignment: CDR1 SGHTA and CDR2 FQGTGA. The CDR3 DNA reads as TGTGCCAGCAGCTTGCACGGGACCGCGCTTTTTAAGGTGCCCGGGGAGCTGTTTTTT. Translation: CASSLHGTALFKVPGELFF. Filled out from reference TRBV7-3 and TRBJ2-2, the complete variable domain reads GAGVSQTPSNKVTEKGKYVELRCDPISGHTALYWYRQSLGQGPEFLIYFQGTGAADDSGLPNDRFFAVRPEGSVSTLKIQRTERGDSAVYLCASSLHGTALFKVPGELFFGEGSRLTVL.

V and J are TRBV10-3 and TRBJ1-5; D is unresolved. In germline, CDR1 is ENHRY, CDR2 SYGVKD. V was cut by 8 bases and J by 2 bases, with 22 bases left in between. CDR3 size: 17 residues. Here the CDR3 reads CAIDISALGGCNQPQHF. For the CDR3, the DNA is TGTGCCATCGATATCAGCGCCCTGGGCGGTTGCAATCAGCCCCAGCATTTT.

The sample holds one count of this clone. The chain joins TRBV11-2 to TRBJ2-7, with 7 bases lining up with TRBD1. The germline V gene has CDR1 SGHAT and CDR2 FQNNGV. This CDR3 region has 14 residues. V was clipped by 5 bases and J by 3 bases; unmatched bases: 7. The CDR3 sequence: CASSVTGAYYEQYF. As DNA, the CDR3 is TGTGCCAGCAGCGTTACAGGGGCCTACTACGAGCAGTACTTC. Using reference TRBV11-2 and TRBJ2-7 for the parts outside the CDR3, the full variable domain is EAGVAQSPRYKIIEKRQSVAFWCNPISGHATLYWYQQILGQGPKLLIQFQNNGVVDDSQLPKDRFSAERLKGVDSTLKIQPAKLEDSAVYLCASSVTGAYYEQYFGPGTRLTVT.

This chain uses TRBV4-3 with TRBJ2-7, with unresolved D. Per germline, CDR1 LGHNA and CDR2 YSLEER. CDR3 length: 15 amino acids. V was shortened by 2 bases and J by 4 bases, with 15 bases between the two germline ends. The CDR3 is CASSQINNSLYEQYF. DNA for the CDR3: TGCGCCAGCAGCCAAATCAATAACAGCCTTTACGAGCAGTACTTC.

The CDR3 reads CASSVPGTGVGGEQFF. The CDR3 DNA is TGCGCCAGCAGCGTCCCCGGGACTGGAGTCGGGGGGGAGCAGTTCTTC. The rearrangement links TRBV5-1 to TRBJ2-1; 7 positions match TRBD2. Germline V CDR1 and CDR2: SGHRS, YFSETQ. The V and J ends lost 4 bases and 10 bases, in that order; junction bases with no gene match: 17. The CDR3 is made up of 16 amino acids.

The chain is built from TRBV19 and TRBJ1-1; D is ambiguous. The CDR3 totals 14 residues. Germline CDR1 is LNHDA and CDR2 is SQIVND (reference sequence). V was clipped by 1 base and J by 0 bases, with 6 bases between them. The CDR3 nucleotides read TGTGCCAGTAGTATAGTCAGACTGAACACTGAAGCTTTCTTT. It codes for CASSIVRLNTEAFF.

J is TRBJ2-2 and V is TRBV27, with 11 bases aligning to TRBD1. The CDR3 consists of 14 residues. With V trimmed by 6 bases and J by 7 bases, 4 bases remained unmatched. The germline V gene encodes CDR1 MNHEY and CDR2 SMNVEV (reference sequence). CDR3 nucleotides: TGTGCCAGCAGGCAGGGGACAGGGGGCGGGGAGCTGTTTTTT. It encodes CASRQGTGGGELFF.

The rearrangement uses TRBV10-3 and TRBJ2-3; 13 positions match TRBD2. Germline loops: CDR1 ENHRY, CDR2 SYGVKD. This CDR3 is built from 17 residues. Losses at the gene ends were 2 bases for V and 3 bases for J; bases not matched to a gene: 5. The CDR3 reads CAISEPGTSGTTDTQYF. Here the CDR3 DNA reads TGTGCCATCAGTGAGCCGGGGACTAGCGGGACGACAGATACGCAGTATTTT.

The chain has TRBV30 and TRBJ2-7; 13 nucleotides line up with TRBD2. Germline V gives CDR1 GTSNPN, CDR2 SVGIG (reference sequence). Trimming removed 6 bases from V and 2 bases from J; junction bases left unmatched: 4. There are 14 residues in the CDR3. The CDR3 loop reads CACLGLAGTYEQYF. DNA for the CDR3: TGTGCCTGTCTGGGACTAGCGGGAACCTACGAGCAGTACTTC.

This clone is a singleton in its sample. This chain uses TRBV4-1 with TRBJ2-1; 8 nucleotides match TRBD1. V shed 1 base, J shed 2 bases, and the junction held 4 bases outside the gene matches. Germline V gene lookup returns CDR1 MGHRA and CDR2 YSYEKL. CDR3 size: 16 residues. Here the CDR3 DNA reads TGCGCCAGCAGCCAAGTGGGACAGGCCACCTACAATGAGCAGTTCTTC. The encoded protein is CASSQVGQATYNEQFF.

This CDR3 is CASSPMRGFTEAFF. The CDR3 DNA follows: TGCGCCAGCAGCCCCATGAGGGGGTTCACTGAAGCTTTCTTT. The chain has TRBV4-3 and TRBJ1-1; weak D call: TRBD1 (6 bases). V dropped 4 bases and J dropped 4 bases, with 13 bases sitting between them. CDR1 LGHNA and CDR2 YSLEER come from the germline V gene. CDR3 length: 14 residues.

This clone was counted a single time. The chain carries TRBV9 and TRBJ2-7; tentatively, D is TRBD2 (6 bases). The V end was cut by 3 bases, the J end by 4 bases, with 20 bases between. The CDR3 loop spans 16 amino acids. Germline CDR1 and CDR2: SGDLS and YYNGEE. CDR3 region: CASSGGDGRSPYEQYF. The CDR3 bases are TGTGCCAGCAGCGGGGGGGACGGTAGGTCCCCTTACGAGCAGTACTTC.

The rearrangement uses TRBV4-2 and TRBJ2-5; 7 positions match TRBD1. Germline V gene sequence: CDR1 LGHNA, CDR2 YNFKEQ. The CDR3 loop spans 18 amino acids. V shed 5 bases, J shed 3 bases, and the junction held 18 bases outside the gene matches. In DNA form, the CDR3 reads TGTGCCAGCAGCGCCCGTACAGGGGCCTACGTTATGGAAGAGACCCAGTACTTC. Translated, it gives CASSARTGAYVMEETQYF.

This chain connects TRBV29-1 to TRBJ2-5; D is perhaps TRBD2 (5 bases). Between the trimmed V and J ends, which lost 4 bases and 4 bases, there was a span of 16 bases. The CDR3 runs 14 residues. Germline CDR1 SQVTM, CDR2 ANQGSEA. In nucleotides, the CDR3 is TGCAGCGTTGGAGAGGGCCGGATGGGAGAGACCCAGTACTTC. Protein sequence: CSVGEGRMGETQYF.

The chain employs TRBV27 and TRBJ2-2, with D tentatively TRBD2 (6 bases). Germline loops: CDR1 MNHEY, CDR2 SMNVEV (reference sequence). This CDR3 is built from 15 residues. V was clipped by 6 bases and J by 2 bases, with 13 bases between them. As DNA, the CDR3 is TGTGCCAGCAGCTCACCCGGGAGTAACACCGGGGAGCTGTTTTTT. Residues: CASSSPGSNTGELFF.

The V and J genes are TRBV7-7 and TRBJ2-3; weak D call: TRBD1 (5 bases). Germline CDR1 and CDR2: SSHAT and FNYEAQ (reference sequence). The ends were cut back, 7 bases at V and 1 base at J, with 21 bases in the middle. This CDR3 region has 17 residues. CDR3 nucleotides: TGTGCCAGCACCACTCTGAAGGCAGGGCCCTGCACAGATACGCAGTATTTT. Its protein is CASTTLKAGPCTDTQYF.

The V and J genes are TRBV5-4 and TRBJ2-1; TRBD2 matches at 7 bases. Germline CDR1 is SGHNT and CDR2 is YYREEE (reference sequence). This CDR3 spans 14 amino acids. Trimming removed 7 bases from V and 8 bases from J; junction bases left unmatched: 12. In DNA form, the CDR3 reads TGTGCCAGCGCTAACGGGGGGAACATCCATGAGCAGTTCTTC. It encodes CASANGGNIHEQFF. The whole variable domain, remainder taken from reference TRBV5-4 and TRBJ2-1, is ETGVTQSPTHLIKTRGQQVTLRCSSQSGHNTVSWYQQALGQGPQFIFQYYREEENGRGNFPPRFSGLQFPNYSSELNVNALELDDSALYLCASANGGNIHEQFFGPGTRLTVL.

The chain uses TRBV11-1 and TRBJ1-1; D is uncertain. Per germline, CDR1 SGHAT and CDR2 FQDESV (reference sequence). CDR3 length: 13 residues. V was pared by 4 bases and J by 7 bases, with 13 bases between. The CDR3 DNA sequence: TGTGCCAGCAGCTCCTTCGGAGGGAGTGAAGCTTTCTTT. It is translated as CASSSFGGSEAFF.

V gene TRBV6-4 combines with J gene TRBJ1-5, with 8 bases lining up with TRBD1. The germline V gene encodes CDR1 MRHNA and CDR2 SNTAGT. The CDR3 loop spans 17 amino acids. V shed 6 bases and J 1 base; nucleotides not matched to a gene: 11. CDR3 sequence reads: CASRANTGQESNQPQHF. The CDR3 coding sequence is TGTGCCAGCAGGGCAAATACGGGACAGGAAAGCAATCAGCCCCAGCATTTT.

This clone was seen a handful of times. The V call is TRBV4-3, the J call TRBJ1-5; D is undetermined. This CDR3 spans 13 amino acids. Germline V gene data show CDR1 as LGHNA and CDR2 as YSLEER. Trimming left V 3 bases short and J 7 bases short, with 10 bases between. The CDR3 sequence is CASSQSSSQPQHF. The CDR3, as DNA: TGCGCCAGCAGCCAGTCCTCTTCCCAGCCCCAGCATTTT.

V is TRBV7-9 and J is TRBJ2-3; D uncertain. The V gene lost 6 bases and the J gene lost 3 bases, with 7 bases spanning the gap. CDR1 and CDR2 from the germline V gene are SEHNR and FQNEAQ (reference sequence). This CDR3 contains 12 residues. Here the CDR3 DNA reads TGTGCCAGCAGTGCCCCAACAGATACGCAGTATTTT. This sequence encodes CASSAPTDTQYF.

The chain uses TRBV29-1 and TRBJ2-3, with D maybe TRBD2 (5 bases). Germline CDR1 reads SQVTM; CDR2 reads ANQGSEA. V lost 3 bases, J lost 6 bases, and 16 bases lay in between. The CDR3 is 14 residues long. CDR3 sequence reads: CSVDYGGPTDTQYF. The CDR3 DNA reads as TGCAGCGTTGATTACGGCGGGCCAACGGATACGCAGTATTTT.